This T cell receptor beta chain was retrieved from a study of blood T cell repertoires in COVID-19. Overall study: The origin of the acute and convalescent COVID-19 samples was the United States, Italy and Spain.

Some clones are missing from TCRdb's copy, which holds only in-frame ones; the method was immunoSEQ multiplex PCR. The table includes hundreds of thousands of clones, about 89% detected once. V gave up 3 bases and J gave up 15 bases, with 18 bases separating them. CDR1 LNHDA and CDR2 SQIVND come from the germline V gene (reference sequence). The CDR3 is made up of 13 amino acids. The rearrangement links TRBV19 to TRBJ2-1; possibly TRBD1 for D (6 bases). The receptor was derived from a woman in her 30s with COVID-19, enrolled during active disease. Material: peripheral blood. Written as DNA, the CDR3 is TGTGCCAGTAGTATTCCTGGGGGCCCCTGGAGGTTCTTC. Translating gives CASSIPGGPWRFF.